One and the same sample provided the 12 T cell receptor beta chains below, sequenced in a study of blood T cell repertoires in COVID-19. Method: immunoSEQ multiplex PCR; TCRdb's copy keeps in-frame clones and lacks some. The sample has 150,000 to 200,000 clones, more than 75% seen once. Material: peripheral blood. The receptors derive from a man between 65 and 79 years old with acute or convalescent COVID-19.

This clone was found a few times. This chain uses TRBV6-7 with TRBJ1-6, with D unresolved. TRBV6-7 is classed as an ORF, of uncertain function. The CDR3 sequence is 12 residues long. Trimming removed 5 bases at V and 6 bases at J, with 5 bases between. CDR3: CASSPRNSPLHF. The CDR3 DNA reads TGTGCCAGCAGTCCTCGTAATTCACCCCTCCACTTT.

The chain links TRBV6-2 or TRBV6-3 to TRBJ2-7; a weak D match, TRBD1 (6 bases). Germline loops: CDR1 MNHEY, CDR2 SVGEGT. V was cut by 6 bases and J by 3 bases, with 24 bases left in between. The CDR3 contains 17 residues. The CDR3 region is CASSKYYRPDRLYEQYF. In DNA form, the CDR3 reads TGTGCCAGCAGCAAATACTATCGGCCCGACAGGCTCTACGAGCAGTACTTC.

This chain connects TRBV7-6 to TRBJ1-3, with 9 nucleotides matching TRBD1. The CDR3 totals 17 residues. Germline lookup yields CDR1 SGHVS and CDR2 FNYEAQ. V was pared by 10 bases and J by 4 bases, with 17 bases of the junction left unmatched. The CDR3 DNA reads TGTGCCACCTCCGAGGCACAGGGGGCTCGGCCCGGAAACACCATATATTTT. Translation gives CATSEAQGARPGNTIYF.

The V gene is TRBV7-9, the J gene TRBJ1-4, with D possibly matching TRBD1 (6 bases). CDR3 size: 14 residues. From germline, CDR1 is SEHNR and CDR2 FQNEAQ (reference sequence). V was cut by 3 bases and J by 4 bases, with 9 bases left in between. CDR3 protein: CASSLGTSNEKLFF. For the CDR3, the DNA is TGTGCCAGCAGCTTGGGGACAAGTAATGAAAAACTGTTTTTT.

This CDR3 reads CASSPVGSGMDIQYF. The CDR3, as DNA: TGCGCCAGCAGCCCCGTGGGTAGCGGGATGGACATTCAGTACTTC. The chain links TRBV4-1 to TRBJ2-4; 8 bases map to TRBD2. Germline V gene lookup returns CDR1 MGHRA and CDR2 YSYEKL. The V segment lost 4 bases and the J segment 8 bases; nucleotides outside the gene matches: 10. This CDR3 comprises 15 residues.

The gene calls are TRBV2 and TRBJ2-3; D is uncertain. This CDR3 comprises 14 residues. From germline, CDR1 is SNHLY and CDR2 FYNNEI. V was shortened by 2 bases and J by 2 bases, with 8 bases between the two germline ends. CDR3 DNA: TGTGCCAGCAGTGAAACCCAGGTCACAGATACGCAGTATTTT. Translating it yields CASSETQVTDTQYF.

The chain is built from TRBV11-2 and TRBJ2-7; weak D call: TRBD1 (5 bases). Per the germline V gene, CDR1 is SGHAT and CDR2 is FQNNGV. This CDR3 contains 16 residues. Trimming took 1 base from V and 1 from J, leaving 14 bases between them. The chain's CDR3 is CASSLGDSSRSYEQYF. The CDR3 DNA reads as TGTGCCAGCAGCTTAGGAGACAGTTCAAGATCCTACGAGCAGTACTTC.

V is TRBV7-8 and J is TRBJ2-2; D is uncertain. CDR3 length: 14 amino acids. Germline V gene lookup returns CDR1 SGHVS and CDR2 FQNEAQ. Trimming removed 5 bases at V and 2 bases at J, with 9 bases between. The chain's CDR3 is CASSRRLNTGELFF. In nucleotides, the CDR3 is TGTGCCAGCAGCCGCCGCCTAAACACCGGGGAGCTGTTTTTT.

The chain uses TRBV5-1 and TRBJ2-5; TRBD1 is a possible D gene (5 bases). Trimming pared 2 bases from V and 5 bases from J, leaving 10 bases between. Per germline, CDR1 SGHRS and CDR2 YFSETQ. The CDR3 extends over 13 amino acids. DNA of the CDR3: TGCGCCAGCAGCTTTCAAGGGGTGGAGACCCAGTACTTC. Amino acids: CASSFQGVETQYF.

J is TRBJ1-1 and V is TRBV4-1, with 8 bases lining up with TRBD1. Germline lookup yields CDR1 MGHRA and CDR2 YSYEKL. V dropped 1 base and J dropped 0; count of bases not matched to a gene: 1. The CDR3 has 15 amino acids. The CDR3: CASSQGQGMNTEAFF. The CDR3 DNA is TGCGCCAGCAGCCAAGGACAGGGGATGAACACTGAAGCTTTCTTT.

This clone was found once. The chain uses TRBV28 and TRBJ1-2; D remains unclear. Germline V lookup: CDR1 MDHEN, CDR2 SYDVKM. The CDR3 contains 12 residues. V was shortened by 3 bases and J by 5 bases, with 7 bases between the two germline ends. This chain's CDR3 is CASSFTGYGYTF. The CDR3 nucleotides are TGTGCCAGCAGTTTTACGGGGTATGGCTACACCTTC.

This rearrangement joins TRBV2 to TRBJ1-5, with D possibly being TRBD1 (6 bases). There are 15 residues in the CDR3. CDR1 SNHLY and CDR2 FYNNEI come from the germline V gene. Trimming pared 4 bases from V and 5 bases from J, leaving 15 bases between. The chain's CDR3 is CASSVQGPGDQPQHF. DNA of the CDR3: TGTGCCAGCAGTGTACAAGGGCCAGGGGATCAGCCCCAGCATTTT.